The 21 T cell receptor beta chains reported below all come from one sample, sequenced in a study of blood T cell repertoires in COVID-19. The method was immunoSEQ multiplex PCR; TCRdb's version includes in-frame clones alone and lacks a portion of them. The sample lists 45,000 to 55,000 clones, about nine tenths seen once, with less than 9% in the top ten. The sequencing sample was made of peripheral blood. The receptors shown here come from a man aged 50-60 years with active COVID-19.

The chain uses TRBV7-3 and TRBJ2-2; 14 bases line up with TRBD2. With V trimmed by 5 bases and J by 3 bases, 14 bases remained unmatched. This CDR3 is 20 amino acids long. Germline values: CDR1 SGHTA, CDR2 FQGTGA. CDR3 DNA: TGTGCCAGCAGCCGACAGCCGGGACTAGCGGGAGATAGGCACACCGGGGAGCTGTTTTTT. It codes for CASSRQPGLAGDRHTGELFF.

This chain connects TRBV9 to TRBJ2-7, with D uncertain. CDR1 is SGDLS, CDR2 YYNGEE, per germline. The CDR3 sequence is 14 residues long. V dropped 4 bases and J dropped 0 bases, with 11 bases sitting between them. CDR3: CASSYEVDSYEQYF. The CDR3 coding sequence is TGTGCCAGCAGCTATGAGGTGGACTCCTACGAGCAGTACTTC.

The chain recombines TRBV4-3 with TRBJ1-5; D is unresolved. CDR1 LGHNA and CDR2 YSLEER come from the germline V gene. V was trimmed by 0 bases and J by 5 bases, leaving 8 bases between them. CDR3 length: 14 residues. The CDR3 region has the DNA TGCGCCAGCAGCCAAGAAGGAGGCGATCAGCCCCAGCATTTT. Translated: CASSQEGGDQPQHF.

In this sample, this clone turned up a few times. V gene TRBV6-4 combines with J gene TRBJ2-5, with TRBD2 identical over 8 bases. Germline lookup yields CDR1 MRHNA and CDR2 SNTAGT. The CDR3 has 15 residues. The junction had 8 bases not matched to a gene; V was cut back by 3 bases and J by 5 bases. CDR3 nucleotide sequence: TGTGCCAGCAGTGAAGGAAGCGGGAGCGGGGAGACCCAGTACTTC. Its translation is CASSEGSGSGETQYF.

The chain employs TRBV28 and TRBJ1-4; 7 nucleotides align to TRBD1. Germline values: CDR1 MDHEN, CDR2 SYDVKM. The CDR3 has 15 amino acids. V lost 6 bases and J lost 4; bases outside the gene matches: 8. CDR3 nucleotide sequence: TGTGCCAGCAGCACAAGACAGGGCCTTAATGAAAAACTGTTTTTT. Its translation is CASSTRQGLNEKLFF.

The chain is built from TRBV5-1 and TRBJ2-2, with D perhaps TRBD1 (5 bases). Germline assignment: CDR1 SGHRS and CDR2 YFSETQ. This CDR3 is built from 14 residues. V was cut by 3 bases and J by 2 bases, with 8 bases left in between. CDR3 residues: CASSSDSNTGELFF. As DNA, the CDR3 is TGCGCCAGCAGCTCAGACAGCAACACCGGGGAGCTGTTTTTT.

The chain links TRBV7-8 to TRBJ2-6; 9 nucleotides align to TRBD1. This CDR3 is 21 amino acids long. Germline V gene data show CDR1 as SGHVS and CDR2 as FQNEAQ. With 3 bases clipped from V and 2 bases from J, the junction kept 17 bases outside the gene matches. DNA for the CDR3: TGTGCCAGCAGCTTTTTTACTTCGGTAGGGACAGGGACGGCTGGGGCCAACGTCCTGACTTTC. Translated, it gives CASSFFTSVGTGTAGANVLTF.

V usage is TRBV7-2 and J usage is TRBJ1-5, with D possibly matching TRBD1 (5 bases). Trimming stripped 7 bases from V and 5 bases from J, with 15 bases between. Per germline, CDR1 SGHTA and CDR2 FQGNSA. The CDR3 runs 14 residues. Written as DNA, the CDR3 is TGTGCCAGCAAGAGCGGGGGTGGTGATCAGCCCCAGCATTTT. Translated: CASKSGGGDQPQHF.

This clone was detected a few times. This sequence joins TRBV5-4 and TRBJ1-6; a possible D gene is TRBD1 (5 bases). The V and J ends lost 5 bases and 0 bases respectively, with 12 bases between them. Germline V gene sequence: CDR1 SGHNT, CDR2 YYREEE (reference sequence). The CDR3 has 16 amino acids. CDR3 amino acids: CASSSRASSYNSPLHF. CDR3 DNA sequence: TGTGCCAGCAGTTCCAGGGCCAGCTCCTATAATTCACCCCTCCACTTT.

The DNA for the CDR3 is TGTGCCAGCACCCCCCCTAGGGGACCCCTCCACTTT. As protein: CASTPPRGPLHF. The rearrangement joins TRBV28 to TRBJ1-6, with a weak D call TRBD1 (5 bases). This CDR3 contains 12 residues. The germline CDR1 and CDR2 sequences are MDHEN and SYDVKM. Between the trimmed V and J ends, which lost 7 bases and 12 bases, there was a span of 13 bases.

The chain employs TRBV7-9 and TRBJ2-7, with D possibly matching TRBD1 (6 bases). Germline V CDR1 and CDR2: SEHNR, FQNEAQ (reference sequence). CDR3 length: 16 residues. V was trimmed by 1 base and J by 3 bases, leaving 16 bases between them. CDR3: CASSLGQAFSYYEQYF. CDR3 nucleotides: TGTGCCAGCAGCTTAGGACAGGCGTTTTCCTACTACGAGCAGTACTTC.

The genes are TRBV6-6 and TRBJ2-4; tentative D call: TRBD2 (6 bases). This CDR3 spans 13 amino acids. Germline CDR1 and CDR2: MNHNY and SVGAGI (reference sequence). V was trimmed by 8 bases and J by 0 bases, leaving 8 bases between them. The CDR3 sequence is CASGGVAKNIQYF. CDR3 in DNA: TGTGCCAGCGGAGGGGTAGCCAAAAACATTCAGTACTTC.

The chain is built from TRBV9 and TRBJ2-1, with TRBD2 matching over 10 bases. V lost 5 bases to trimming and J lost 3 bases; unmatched junction nucleotides: 2. The germline V gene has CDR1 SGDLS and CDR2 YYNGEE. This CDR3 has 14 residues. The CDR3 here is CASSRTSGYNEQFF. CDR3 coding DNA: TGTGCCAGCAGTCGGACTAGCGGCTACAATGAGCAGTTCTTC.

The gene calls are TRBV28 and TRBJ1-6, with a possible D match to TRBD1 (5 bases). This CDR3 spans 14 amino acids. The V gene's germline CDR1 is MDHEN and CDR2 SYDVKM. V was pared by 6 bases and J by 10 bases, with 16 bases between. The CDR3: CASSPTGVWSPLHF. CDR3 DNA sequence: TGTGCCAGCAGCCCGACGGGGGTTTGGTCACCCCTCCACTTT.

This chain joins TRBV6-6 and TRBJ2-1; 11 nucleotides line up with TRBD2. Germline V gene sequence: CDR1 MNHNY, CDR2 SVGAGI (reference sequence). The CDR3 covers 17 residues. V lost 6 bases, J lost 8 bases, and 15 bases stayed unmatched. CDR3 DNA: TGTGCCAGCAGCCGAAAGCCCCTTAGCGGGAGGGACGATGAGCAGTTCTTC. Its translation is CASSRKPLSGRDDEQFF.

The V call is TRBV5-1, the J call TRBJ2-3; 8 bases fit TRBD1. J gave up 4 bases and V 0 bases, and 7 bases lay outside the gene matches. Germline CDR1 and CDR2: SGHRS and YFSETQ. This CDR3 comprises 16 residues. In DNA form, the CDR3 reads TGCGCCAGCAGCTTGGGGACAGGGAGTCGTCCAGATACGCAGTATTTT. Amino acid sequence: CASSLGTGSRPDTQYF.

The chain links TRBV7-2 to TRBJ1-1; D is possibly TRBD1 (5 bases). Trimming took 1 base from V and 5 from J, leaving 17 bases between them. The CDR3 is 16 residues long. Per the germline V gene, CDR1 is SGHTA and CDR2 is FQGNSA. In DNA, the CDR3 is TGTGCCAGCAGCTTAGTCGCAGGGTTTTCCTTGACTGAAGCTTTCTTT. Its translation: CASSLVAGFSLTEAFF.

The CDR3 spells CASRPSRGLAGATDTQYF. The CDR3 coding sequence is TGTGCCAGCAGACCCTCTCGGGGACTAGCGGGAGCGACAGATACGCAGTATTTT. The gene calls are TRBV28 and TRBJ2-3, with 14 bases aligning to TRBD2. Germline CDR1 MDHEN, CDR2 SYDVKM. V dropped 6 bases and J dropped 3; count of bases not matched to a gene: 11. CDR3 length: 18 amino acids.

The V and J genes are TRBV5-1 and TRBJ1-1; possibly TRBD1 for D (5 bases). Germline V lookup: CDR1 SGHRS, CDR2 YFSETQ. Trimming removed 4 bases from V and 1 base from J, with 17 bases in between. This CDR3 has 16 amino acids. CDR3: CASSARARGGNTEAFF. The CDR3 coding sequence is TGCGCCAGCAGCGCCCGGGCAAGGGGTGGGAACACTGAAGCTTTCTTT.

The rearrangement links TRBV24-1 to TRBJ2-7; D remains unclear. Trimming took 4 bases from V and 4 from J, leaving 7 bases between them. The CDR3 loop spans 12 amino acids. CDR1 KGHDR and CDR2 SFDVKD come from the germline V gene. Here the CDR3 DNA reads TGTGCCACCAGTGACTCCTCTTACGAGCAGTACTTC. Encoded protein: CATSDSSYEQYF.

This chain joins TRBV25-1 and TRBJ1-1, with D perhaps matching TRBD1 (6 bases). The CDR3 contains 15 residues. V was pared by 6 bases and J by 4 bases, with 18 bases between. Germline V gives CDR1 MGHDK, CDR2 SYGVNS. In DNA, the CDR3 is TGTGCCAGCAGAGACCAGGACAGATTAGCCACTGAAGCTTTCTTT. Its protein is CASRDQDRLATEAFF.